These 22 T cell receptor beta chains were all obtained from the same sample, sequenced in a study of blood T cell repertoires in COVID-19. Sequencing used immunoSEQ multiplex PCR; TCRdb keeps in-frame clones, though not all of them. The data hold 50,000 to 70,000 clones, with 79% observed a single time. Specimen: peripheral blood. The receptors come from a man between 60 and 70 years old with acute or convalescent COVID-19.

The chain is built from TRBV28 and TRBJ1-6; 8 nucleotides align to TRBD1. Losses at the gene ends were 5 bases for V and 5 bases for J; bases not matched to a gene: 5. Germline CDR1 and CDR2: MDHEN and SYDVKM. The CDR3 length is 15 residues. The CDR3 reads CASSNPGQDNSPLHF. The DNA for the CDR3 is TGTGCCAGCAGTAATCCGGGACAGGATAATTCACCCCTCCACTTT. The full variable domain, in which reference TRBV28 and TRBJ1-6 provide the parts outside the CDR3, is DVKVTQSSRYLVKRTGEKVFLECVQDMDHENMFWYRQDPGLGLRLIYFSYDVKMKEKGDIPEGYSVSREKKERFSLILESASTNQTSMYLCASSNPGQDNSPLHFGNGTRLTVT.

The V call is TRBV5-1, the J call TRBJ2-1, with 10 nucleotides matching TRBD2. The CDR3 totals 16 residues. V was clipped by 1 base and J by 5 bases; unmatched bases: 6. Germline V gene data show CDR1 as SGHRS and CDR2 as YFSETQ. DNA of the CDR3: TGCGCCAGCAGCTTGACGCCTAGCGGGAGTAACAATGAGCAGTTCTTC. This sequence encodes CASSLTPSGSNNEQFF.

The V call is TRBV30, the J call TRBJ2-5, with 10 bases matching TRBD2. V was clipped by 4 bases and J by 5 bases; unmatched bases: 7. The CDR3 runs to 14 residues. The germline V gene encodes CDR1 GTSNPN and CDR2 SVGIG (reference sequence). CDR3 loop: CAWTKGLAEETQYF. Written as DNA, the CDR3 is TGTGCCTGGACGAAAGGACTAGCGGAGGAGACCCAGTACTTC.

The J gene is TRBJ2-5, the V gene TRBV6-5; tentative D call: TRBD1 (5 bases). Germline V gene lookup returns CDR1 MNHEY and CDR2 SVGAGI. The CDR3 sequence is 13 residues long. Trimming took off 4 bases at V and 5 bases at J, with 11 bases between the two ends. The DNA of the CDR3 is TGTGCCAGCAGTTCTAGGGGAAGGGAGACCCAGTACTTC. Translating it yields CASSSRGRETQYF.

This chain links TRBV14 with TRBJ1-1; tentative D call: TRBD1 (5 bases). CDR3 size: 14 residues. Per the germline V gene, CDR1 is SGHDN and CDR2 is FVKESK. Trimming removed 4 bases at V and 7 bases at J, with 16 bases between. DNA of the CDR3: TGTGCCAGCAGCCCCATTGCGAGGGACTTTGAAGCTTTCTTT. It codes for CASSPIARDFEAFF.

This clone showed up just once. The junction departs from the called germline gene at one end, perhaps through a read error. The V gene is TRBV6-1, the J gene TRBJ1-1, with a possible D match to TRBD1 (5 bases). This CDR3 contains 15 residues. Germline lookup yields CDR1 MNHNS and CDR2 SASEGT. In DNA, the CDR3 is TGTGCCAACAGTGAAGGCTTCGGCCAGGGCACTGAAGCTTTCTTT. Its protein product is CANSEGFGQGTEAFF.

This clone counts as medium-sized. The gene calls are TRBV24-1 and TRBJ2-2; 9 bases are a match to TRBD1. CDR1 is KGHDR and CDR2 is SFDVKD in the germline V gene. With V trimmed by 2 bases and J by 4 bases, 4 bases remained unmatched. The CDR3 is made up of 16 amino acids. The CDR3 DNA reads TGTGCCACCAGTGATTACAGGGGGCGCAGCACCGGGGAGCTGTTTTTT. This translates into CATSDYRGRSTGELFF.

The chain links TRBV7-2 to TRBJ1-2; D not certain. The CDR3 is made up of 15 amino acids. Germline lookup yields CDR1 SGHTA and CDR2 FQGNSA. Trimming took off 1 base at V and 7 bases at J, with 16 bases between the two ends. The CDR3 loop is CASSLGSGSYGGYTF. For the CDR3, the DNA is TGTGCCAGCAGCTTAGGATCAGGTTCTTATGGTGGCTACACCTTC.

The chain couples TRBV3-1 (or the pseudogene TRBV3-2) to TRBJ1-1; D gene ambiguous. Germline CDR1 and CDR2: LGHDT and YNNKEL (reference sequence). Trimming removed 0 bases at V and 2 bases at J, with 7 bases between. The CDR3 has 14 residues. The CDR3 bases are TGTGCCAGCAGCCAAGATGCAGGTAACACTGAAGCTTTCTTT. It yields the protein CASSQDAGNTEAFF.

This rearrangement joins TRBV13 to TRBJ2-7; 8 positions match TRBD2. CDR3 size: 15 residues. Losses at the gene ends were 6 bases for V and 0 bases for J; bases not matched to a gene: 7. Looked up from germline, CDR1 is PRHDT and CDR2 is FYEKMQ (reference sequence). CDR3 loop: CASRRGGAYSYEQYF. The DNA for the CDR3 is TGTGCCAGCAGACGGGGGGGCGCTTACTCCTACGAGCAGTACTTC.

A single count supports this clone. This rearrangement joins TRBV7-3 to TRBJ1-2; D is ambiguous. Per germline, CDR1 SGHTA and CDR2 FQGTGA. This CDR3 spans 13 amino acids. V dropped 0 bases and J dropped 8 bases, with 10 bases sitting between them. CDR3 residues: CASSLTAEQGYTF. For the CDR3, the DNA is TGTGCCAGCAGCTTAACAGCTGAACAGGGCTACACCTTC.

The V and J genes are TRBV5-4 and TRBJ2-7, with TRBD2 matching 10 bases. The germline V gene has CDR1 SGHNT and CDR2 YYREEE (reference sequence). The ends lost 0 bases at V and 6 bases at J; junction bases unmatched: 9. CDR3 length: 16 residues. CDR3 in DNA: TGTGCCAGCAGCTTGGATGCTAGCGGGGGCACTGGCGAGCAGTACTTC. Its protein is CASSLDASGGTGEQYF.

This clone was detected only a few times. The chain uses TRBV5-5 and TRBJ2-6, with 14 bases identical to TRBD2. Germline V gene lookup returns CDR1 SGHKS and CDR2 YYEKEE (reference sequence). The CDR3 covers 20 residues. The J segment lost 3 bases and the V segment lost 0 bases, leaving 8 bases of the junction unmatched. DNA for the CDR3: TGTGCCAGCAGCTTGGGAGGGCTCGGACTAGCGGGAGGTGGGGCCAACGTCCTGACTTTC. This codes for CASSLGGLGLAGGGANVLTF.

The chain links TRBV11-2 to TRBJ1-2, with 9 bases lining up with TRBD1. The J segment lost 1 base and the V segment lost 5 bases, leaving 11 bases of the junction unmatched. This CDR3 is built from 17 residues. The germline V gene has CDR1 SGHAT and CDR2 FQNNGV. CDR3 DNA sequence: TGTGCCAGCAGCGACCCCTTCTCGGGACAGGGTAACTATGGCTACACCTTC. Translation: CASSDPFSGQGNYGYTF. Full variable domain (outside the CDR3, taken from reference TRBV11-2 and TRBJ1-2): EAGVAQSPRYKIIEKRQSVAFWCNPISGHATLYWYQQILGQGPKLLIQFQNNGVVDDSQLPKDRFSAERLKGVDSTLKIQPAKLEDSAVYLCASSDPFSGQGNYGYTFGSGTRLTVV.

This chain joins TRBV30 and TRBJ2-1; the match to TRBD2 covers 13 bases. CDR3 length equals 15 residues. Unmatched junction bases numbered 5, after V lost 2 bases and J lost 7 bases. Per germline, CDR1 GTSNPN and CDR2 SVGIG (reference sequence). CDR3 sequence: CAWSIGLAGANEQFF. The CDR3 DNA sequence: TGTGCCTGGAGTATAGGACTAGCGGGAGCAAATGAGCAGTTCTTC.

Only one count was recorded for this clone. The chain employs TRBV15 and TRBJ2-1; 7 bases match TRBD2. The trim removed 0 bases at V and 8 bases at J, leaving 13 bases unmatched. This CDR3 is 17 amino acids long. CDR1 LNHNV and CDR2 YYDKDF come from the germline V gene (reference sequence). The CDR3 nucleotides are TGTGCCACCAGCAGAGATGTCTCGGGGAGGGCCGAGCATGAGCAGTTCTTC. This codes for CATSRDVSGRAEHEQFF.

The rearrangement joins TRBV5-1 to TRBJ2-2; perhaps TRBD2 as D (6 bases). The CDR3 runs 16 residues. Germline CDR1 and CDR2: SGHRS and YFSETQ. The V gene lost 1 base and the J gene lost 7 bases, with 17 bases spanning the gap. CDR3 amino acids: CASSLLLAGRFGELFF. CDR3 coding DNA: TGCGCCAGCAGCTTGTTACTAGCTGGGCGTTTCGGGGAGCTGTTTTTT.

J is TRBJ2-2 and V is TRBV24-1, with 11 positions matching TRBD2. V shed 0 bases, J shed 4 bases, and the junction held 3 bases outside the gene matches. CDR3 size: 17 residues. Per germline, CDR1 KGHDR and CDR2 SFDVKD. CDR3 DNA: TGTGCCACCAGTGATTTGCTAGCGGGAGGTGGCACCGGGGAGCTGTTTTTT. Translated: CATSDLLAGGGTGELFF.

This clone has just a few counts. The genes are TRBV2 and TRBJ1-1, with 7 bases identical to TRBD1. Germline CDR1 and CDR2: SNHLY and FYNNEI. The CDR3 has 14 residues. The junction had 3 bases not matched to a gene; V was cut back by 4 bases and J by 1 base. CDR3 loop: CASSGRQGNTEAFF. As DNA, the CDR3 is TGTGCCAGCAGTGGAAGACAGGGGAACACTGAAGCTTTCTTT.

This clone appeared a single time. The chain links TRBV18 to TRBJ1-1; D perhaps matches TRBD1 (5 bases). CDR1 and CDR2 from the germline V gene are KGHSH and LQKENI. The CDR3 runs to 15 residues. V lost 3 bases to trimming and J lost 8 bases, with 19 bases between them. CDR3 loop: CASSPMKGGGWEAFF. CDR3 sequence (DNA): TGTGCCAGCTCACCCATGAAAGGCGGGGGATGGGAAGCTTTCTTT.

V is TRBV4-2 and J is TRBJ2-5; possibly TRBD1 for D (6 bases). V lost 4 bases and J 7 bases, leaving 13 bases between the germline ends. This CDR3 is 13 amino acids long. CDR1 LGHNA and CDR2 YNFKEQ come from the germline V gene. The CDR3 region has the DNA TGTGCCAGCAGCCGCGAGGGGGATGGGACCCAGTACTTC. It specifies CASSREGDGTQYF.

The J gene is TRBJ1-5, the V gene TRBV19, with a weak D call TRBD1 (6 bases). The CDR3 covers 15 residues. V gave up 7 bases and J gave up 0 bases, with 13 bases separating them. Germline V gene lookup returns CDR1 LNHDA and CDR2 SQIVND (reference sequence). The CDR3 nucleotides are TGTGCCAGTACACCACAGGGCTTTAGCAATCAGCCCCAGCATTTT. Translating gives CASTPQGFSNQPQHF.